The present TCR beta chain was sequenced within a study of blood T cell repertoires in COVID-19. Germline V lookup: CDR1 SGHRS, CDR2 YFSETQ. This CDR3 has 14 residues. V dropped 3 bases and J dropped 5 bases, with 14 bases sitting between them. Produced via immunoSEQ multiplex PCR; TCRdb's table is partial and in-frame only. The table lists a few hundred thousand clones, about four fifths of them singletons. The source material was peripheral blood. The source is a woman in her late teens or twenties with acute or convalescent COVID-19. The rearrangement joins TRBV5-1 to TRBJ2-5, with D tentatively TRBD2 (7 bases). The CDR3 nucleotides read TGCGCCAGCAGCTCCTTGGGGGGGCTGGAGACCCAGTACTTC. Translating it yields CASSSLGGLETQYF.